A single sample is the source of the 2 T cell receptor beta chains below, sequenced in a study of spatial heterogeneity in lung cancer. TCRdb reanalysed the 5' RACE reads using MiXCR and keeps one entry per CDR3 protein. The table has about 40,000 distinct CDR3 sequences, 5.2% seen once. Time point specified: sample taken at primary tumor resection. Extraction of whole RNA from tumor, nontumor lung or frozen PBMC preceded unsorted sequencing. The source material was PBMCs, sampled at surgery. These receptors were collected from a female donor with early-stage non-small cell lung cancer.

The sample holds many counts of this clonotype. The chain joins TRBV11-2 to TRBJ2-1; tentatively, D is TRBD1 (6 bases). Per germline, CDR1 SGHAT and CDR2 FQNNGV. This CDR3 has 15 amino acids. Deletions cut 5 bases from V and 3 bases from J, with 14 bases between. The CDR3 nucleotides are TGTGCCAGCAGCCTCAACCCGGACAGCTACAATGAGCAGTTCTTC. It is translated as CASSLNPDSYNEQFF.

This clonotype was seen many times. The gene calls are TRBV29-1 and TRBJ1-1, with 9 nucleotides matching TRBD1. This CDR3 has 13 amino acids. Trimming at V came to 7 bases and at J to 4 bases, leaving 7 bases not matched to a gene. The germline V gene encodes CDR1 SQVTM and CDR2 ANQGSEA. In DNA, the CDR3 is TGCAGCGGGCAGCCGGGACAGGGCACTGAAGCTTTCTTT. Translating it yields CSGQPGQGTEAFF.